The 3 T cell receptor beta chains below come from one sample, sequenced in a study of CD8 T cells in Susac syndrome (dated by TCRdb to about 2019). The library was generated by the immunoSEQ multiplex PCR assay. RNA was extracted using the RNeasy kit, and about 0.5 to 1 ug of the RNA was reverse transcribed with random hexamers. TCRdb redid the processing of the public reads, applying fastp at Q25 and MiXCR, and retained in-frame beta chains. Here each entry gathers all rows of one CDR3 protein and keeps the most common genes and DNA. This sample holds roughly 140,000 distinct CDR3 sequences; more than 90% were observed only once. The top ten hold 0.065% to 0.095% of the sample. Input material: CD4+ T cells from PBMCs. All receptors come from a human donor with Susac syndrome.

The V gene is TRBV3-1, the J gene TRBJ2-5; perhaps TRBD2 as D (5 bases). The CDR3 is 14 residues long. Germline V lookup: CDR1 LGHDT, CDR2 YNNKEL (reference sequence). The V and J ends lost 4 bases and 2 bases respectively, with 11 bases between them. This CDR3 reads CASSLRTAQETQYF. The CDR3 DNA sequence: TGTGCCAGCAGCCTCCGGACTGCTCAAGAGACCCAGTACTTC.

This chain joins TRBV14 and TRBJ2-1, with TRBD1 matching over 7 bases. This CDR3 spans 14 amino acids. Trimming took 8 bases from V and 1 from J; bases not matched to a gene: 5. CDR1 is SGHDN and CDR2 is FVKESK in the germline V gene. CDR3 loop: CASGRQGSYNEQFF. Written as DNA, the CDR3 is TGTGCCAGCGGTCGACAGGGATCCTACAATGAGCAGTTCTTC.

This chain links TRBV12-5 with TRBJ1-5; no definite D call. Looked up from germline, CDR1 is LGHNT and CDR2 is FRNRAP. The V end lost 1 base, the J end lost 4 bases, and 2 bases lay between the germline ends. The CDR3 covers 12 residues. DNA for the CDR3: TGTGCTAGTGGTTTGGGGAATCAGCCCCAGCATTTT. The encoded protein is CASGLGNQPQHF.